This T cell receptor (beta chain) is drawn from a study of T cell changes during pregnancy in multiple sclerosis. Here immunoSEQ multiplex PCR was the method, and the copy in TCRdb shows in-frame clones only, minus some. The sample holds under 150,000 clones, roughly 97% seen once. Germline V gives CDR1 LGHNA, CDR2 YNFKEQ. The CDR3 sequence is 16 residues long. Trimming removed 2 bases from V and 9 bases from J; junction bases left unmatched: 13. This TCR derives from a female donor with multiple sclerosis, enrolled in a pregnancy study. The V and J genes are TRBV4-2 and TRBJ2-3; 8 bases agree with TRBD1. The material was peripheral blood, obtained after pregnancy. The DNA of the CDR3 is TGTGCCAGCAGCCAATATCCGGGACAGGTGGGGGACACGCAGTATTTT. Protein: CASSQYPGQVGDTQYF.